This T cell receptor (beta chain) was retrieved from a study of blood T cell repertoires in COVID-19. From germline, CDR1 is SGHTA and CDR2 FQGNSA. J gave up 4 bases and V 1 base, and 8 bases lay outside the gene matches. The CDR3 covers 16 residues. Using immunoSEQ multiplex PCR, the repertoire was profiled, and TCRdb retains in-frame clones only, with some absent. The sample yields 150,000 to 200,000 clones, more than 75% seen once. The sequencing sample was made of PBMCs or T cells enriched from blood (not recorded which). This receptor was taken from a man in his forties who had recovered from COVID-19. The chain joins TRBV7-2 to TRBJ2-5, with 8 bases fitting TRBD2. The CDR3 loop reads CASSLGAGGPRETQYF. The CDR3 DNA follows: TGTGCCAGCAGCTTAGGGGCGGGGGGCCCGAGAGAGACCCAGTACTTC.